One TCR beta chain is described in this entry. This clonotype was observed a handful of times. Its antigen specificity is not known. The input lacks base qualities; no much larger clone sits a single base away. Instrument used: Illumina NovaSeq 6000. TCRalpha and TCRbeta cDNA libraries were constructed by 5'RACE with constant-segment primers, with sample barcodes and unique molecular identifiers being introduced. Trizol reagent was used to extract RNA from every sample. Library amplification was performed in two PCR steps, and a second sample barcode and Illumina TruSeq adapters were introduced in the second step. Libraries were sequenced on an Illumina NovaSeq with 2 x 150 bp paired-end reads. Concerning the study's data processing: Demultiplexing of reads and collapsing into UMI-guided consensus sequences were performed with migec v1.2.7. Using mixcr v2.1.11, UMI consensuses were aligned to TRA and TRB V and J templates and then assembled into clonotypes. Expanded or contracted clonotypes were those called significant by both edgeR and NoisET, with noise models trained on biological replicates. edgeR calls used a false discovery rate-adjusted p below 0.01 and a log2 fold-change threshold of 1. As an exploratory analysis of dynamics, max-normalized trajectories of the 1000 most abundant clonotypes were examined with PCA combined with hierarchical clustering. The CD4 or CD8 phenotype of responding clones was assigned using the separately sequenced CD4+ and CD8+ repertoires. In TCRdb, the public reads were trimmed at Q25 with fastp and aligned with MiXCR, with productive beta chains retained. Under each unique CDR3 protein, matching rows form one entry showing the most common genes and DNA. The V and J calls shown here were made by TCRdb, not taken from the authors' results. The sample profile shows approximately 340,000 distinct CDR3 sequences; approximately 15% of them were found once. The ten largest clones represent around 24% of the sample.

This sample was included in a study of T-cell memory formation after mild COVID-19 (dated by TCRdb to about 2021). Broadly, across the study: TCR sequence clusters from the two donors were largely donor specific. Longitudinal TCRalpha and TCRbeta repertoire sequencing tracked T-cell clones expanding and contracting after mild COVID-19 in two donors. Two young, previously healthy adult volunteers, one female and one male, were included in the cohort. The research as a whole found: Some responding clones were detected in pre-infection memory, suggesting pre-existing cross-reactive memory T cells joined the SARS-CoV-2 response. SARS-CoV-2 specificity of the second-wave clones peaking on day 37 was not confirmed. Contracting CD4+ clones were located mainly in the CM and EM memory subsets, whereas CD8+ clones were found to be enriched in EMRA. From day 15 to 85, contracting clones showed balanced CD4/CD8 phenotypes, whereas a second wave of clones that expanded from day 15 to 37 leaned towards CD4+. The study covered only two mild cases, and larger cohorts including severe cases with pre-infection samples were considered necessary.

PBMCs were isolated by Ficoll-Paque density gradient centrifugation. The germline V gene specifies SNHLY as CDR1 and FYNNEI as CDR2. At the junction V is shortened by 8 bases and J by 2 bases, with 15 bases in between. Inclusive of the bounding cysteine and phenylalanine, the CDR3 is 14 residues long. Just CDR3 DNA is preserved here, 42 bases in frame from base 1. The specimen sequenced was PBMCs or a T cell subset sorted from them (not recorded which). The chain was built from TRBV2 and TRBJ1-2, and possibly TRBD1, on 6 matching bases. The clonotype originates from a man younger than 30 who had mild COVID-19 (a few samples of this study predate the infection). The sample titles of this study are shuffled in the database, so cell type and time point are left out; the donor was told from shared clones. CDR3 sequence: CASCRGIENYGYTF. DNA sequence: TGTGCCAGCTGTAGGGGGATCGAAAACTATGGCTACACCTTC.